This TCR beta chain is from a study of T cells in Graves' hyperthyroidism and ophthalmopathy. The study, taken as a whole, reports: Stable hyperthyroidism was separated from ophthalmopathy by a model based on 13 V-J features.

This clonotype has only one observation. Its antigen is currently unknown. Germline V lookup: CDR1 SGHTA, CDR2 FQGNSA. The J segment lost 4 bases and the V segment lost 1 base, leaving 6 bases of the junction unmatched. The CDR3 spans 16 residues. RNA transcripts gave rise to amplified TCR beta CDR3 regions. Carried out on the TCR CDR3, a first-round RT-PCR used the HTBI primer set. TCRdb recomputed calls from the multiplex PCR reads with MiXCR, one row per CDR3 protein. Of 480,000 or so distinct CDR3 sequences in the sample, under 15% were seen once. This sequence was found in a woman aged 18-29 years with Graves' hyperthyroidism. J is TRBJ2-5 and V is TRBV7-2, with 10 bases aligning to TRBD2. Sequenced material: blood. In DNA form, the CDR3 reads TGTGCCAGCAGCTTAGGGCTCGCTAGCGGGAGAGAGACCCAGTACTTC. Protein sequence: CASSLGLASGRETQYF.